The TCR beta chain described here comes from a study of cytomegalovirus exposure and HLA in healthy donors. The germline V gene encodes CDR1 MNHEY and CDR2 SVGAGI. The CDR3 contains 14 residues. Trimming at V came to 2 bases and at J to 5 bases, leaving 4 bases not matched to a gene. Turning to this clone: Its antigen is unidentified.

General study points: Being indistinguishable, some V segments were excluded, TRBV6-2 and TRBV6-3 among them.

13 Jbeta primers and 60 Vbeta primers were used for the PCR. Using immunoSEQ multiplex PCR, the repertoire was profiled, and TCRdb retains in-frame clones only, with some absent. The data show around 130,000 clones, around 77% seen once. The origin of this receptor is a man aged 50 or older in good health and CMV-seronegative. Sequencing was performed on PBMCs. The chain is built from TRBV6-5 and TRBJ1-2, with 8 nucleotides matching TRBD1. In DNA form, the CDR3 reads TGTGCCAGCAGTTACGGACAGGGATGGTATGGCTACACCTTC. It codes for CASSYGQGWYGYTF.